These T cell receptor beta chains were read from a single sample in a study of blood T cell repertoires in COVID-19. The protocol was immunoSEQ multiplex PCR, while the TCRdb copy is restricted to in-frame clones and leaves out a portion. In the table there are about 51,000 clones, around 83% of which are singletons. Material for sequencing was peripheral blood. These receptors were collected from a man aged 80 or over with active COVID-19. CDR3s include the opening cysteine and the closing phenylalanine or tryptophan. A D gene is named only where the DNA matches it firmly. Expanded clones get a size class; other rows say once, few or many, or leave the size out.

cdr3_length j_call v_call clone_size d_call cdr3_aa cdr3_nt
14 TRBJ1-5 TRBV7-9 - - CASSRGEGNQPQHF TGTGCCAGCAGCCGGGGGGAAGGCAATCAGCCCCAGCATTTT
15 TRBJ1-5 TRBV27 - TRBD1 CASSLSTGGNQPQHF TGTGCCAGCAGTTTATCAACAGGGGGCAATCAGCCCCAGCATTTT
15 TRBJ1-5 TRBV28 - TRBD1 CASSDTGTGYQPQHF TGTGCCAGCAGCGACACCGGGACAGGTTATCAGCCCCAGCATTTT
17 TRBJ1-2 TRBV7-9 - TRBD1 CASSPQNLQGALKGYTF TGTGCCAGCAGCCCACAGAATTTGCAGGGGGCTCTTAAAGGCTACACCTTC
15 TRBJ2-1 TRBV30 - TRBD2 CARSGSGTFYNEQFF TGTGCCCGCTCGGGGAGCGGGACCTTCTACAATGAGCAGTTCTTC
14 TRBJ2-3 TRBV5-1 - TRBD2 CASSFSGSADTQYF TGCGCCAGCAGCTTTAGCGGGAGCGCAGATACGCAGTATTTT
16 TRBJ2-5 TRBV25-1 - TRBD1 CASSDVQGAEEETQYF TGTGCCAGCAGTGACGTACAGGGGGCCGAAGAAGAGACCCAGTACTTC
17 TRBJ2-1 TRBV7-2 - TRBD2 CASSEHTGTSGSGEQFF TGTGCCAGCAGCGAGCACACCGGGACTAGCGGGAGTGGTGAGCAGTTCTTC
15 TRBJ2-3 TRBV11-1 - - CASSRAGRSTDTQYF TGTGCCAGCAGCAGGGCGGGGCGAAGCACAGATACGCAGTATTTT
13 TRBJ1-1 TRBV28 - - CASSAGVKIEAFF TGTGCCAGCAGTGCCGGAGTGAAGATTGAAGCTTTCTTT
15 TRBJ2-5 TRBV10-3 - - CAISERGTAQETQYF TGTGCCATCAGTGAGCGCGGGACAGCTCAAGAGACCCAGTACTTC
18 TRBJ2-3 TRBV19 - - CASSINRFVHPSTDTQYF TGTGCCAGTAGTATAAATCGGTTCGTCCACCCTAGCACAGATACGCAGTATTTT
18 TRBJ2-3 TRBV30 - TRBD2 CAWSTGLADVVGADTQYF TGTGCCTGGAGTACGGGTCTAGCGGACGTAGTGGGGGCAGATACGCAGTATTTT
16 TRBJ2-3 TRBV4-1 - TRBD2 CASSPLASGKTDTQYF TGCGCCAGCAGCCCACTCGCTAGCGGGAAAACAGATACGCAGTATTTT
15 TRBJ2-1 TRBV27 - - CASSFGEGYYNEQFF -
18 TRBJ2-7 TRBV13 - TRBD2 CASSSLRLAGGGSYEQYF TGTGCCAGCAGCTCCCTCCGACTAGCGGGAGGGGGATCCTACGAGCAGTACTTC
13 TRBJ2-3 TRBV7-3 - - CASSLGPTDTQYF TGTGCCAGCAGCTTGGGCCCCACAGATACGCAGTATTTT
14 TRBJ2-3 TRBV28 - TRBD2 CASSFVAGEDTQYF TGTGCCAGCAGTTTTGTAGCGGGAGAAGATACGCAGTATTTT
13 TRBJ2-5 TRBV24-1 - - CATSDGAVETQYF TGTGCCACCAGTGATGGTGCAGTGGAGACCCAGTACTTC
16 TRBJ1-1 TRBV28 - - CASSLRRRGWHTEAFF TGTGCCAGCAGTTTAAGACGCAGGGGATGGCACACTGAAGCTTTCTTT
15 TRBJ2-5 TRBV6-2/TRBV6-3 - - CASSYPRDSQETQYF TGTGCCAGCAGTTACCCCAGGGACTCTCAAGAGACCCAGTACTTC
16 TRBJ2-7 TRBV10-1 few - CASSESISVTIDEQYF TGCGCCAGCAGTGAGTCGATTAGCGTGACTATCGACGAGCAGTACTTC
15 TRBJ2-1 TRBV2 - TRBD2 CASAPSGRTAGEQFF TGTGCCAGCGCGCCTAGCGGGAGGACCGCAGGTGAGCAGTTCTTC
15 TRBJ1-4 TRBV19 once - CASRNYGSGNEKLFF TGTGCCAGTAGGAACTACGGTAGTGGAAATGAAAAACTGTTTTTT
17 TRBJ2-2 TRBV7-2 - - CASSSHRGQRLAGELFF TGTGCCAGCAGTTCCCATAGGGGACAACGCTTGGCCGGGGAGCTGTTTTTT
17 TRBJ2-7 TRBV19 once TRBD1 CASSPGQGTKKRYEQYF TGTGCCAGTAGTCCCGGACAGGGTACTAAGAAGAGGTACGAGCAGTACTTC